Following are 7 T cell receptor beta chains from one sample sequenced in a study of cytomegalovirus exposure and HLA in healthy donors (dated 2017 in TCRdb). Receptor amplification or capture employed the immunoSEQ multiplex PCR assay. For the multiplex PCR, a mixture combining 60 forward primers for TCR Vbeta segments and 13 reverse primers for TCR Jbeta segments was used. Sourced from immuneACCESS, this table was stored by TCRdb with only in-frame sequences that have V and J called. A share of the clones is absent; for the studies checked, an unresolved V gene accounts for under half, and the remainder has no known explanation. The sample has roughly 100,000 clones on record, around 65% of them singletons. The ten largest account for around 3.5% of the sample. The specimen sequenced was PBMCs. The origin of the receptors is a woman between 45 and 65 years old in good health and CMV-seronegative.

This clone was recorded a few times. The CDR3 loop reads CAWSFEETQYF. The CDR3 bases are TGTGCCTGGAGTTTTGAGGAGACCCAGTACTTC. The chain joins TRBV30 to TRBJ2-5, with D uncertain. Germline loops: CDR1 GTSNPN, CDR2 SVGIG (reference sequence). Trimming left V 2 bases short and J 5 bases short, with 6 bases between. This CDR3 has 11 amino acids. Full variable domain (remainder filled in from reference TRBV30 and TRBJ2-5): SQTIHQWPATLVQPVGSPLSLECTVEGTSNPNLYWYRQAAGRGLQLLFYSVGIGQISSEVPQNLSASRPQDRQFILSSKKLLLSDSGFYLCAWSFEETQYFGPGTRLLVL.

The sample holds a few counts of this clone. This chain joins TRBV7-6 and TRBJ1-1; the D gene is possibly TRBD1 (6 bases). CDR3 length: 16 amino acids. Trimming removed 5 bases at V and 6 bases at J, with 22 bases between. The germline gives CDR1 SGHVS, CDR2 FNYEAQ. For the CDR3, the DNA is TGTGCCAGCAGCCCCCCCCGGCTGGGGGCTAGGGCTGAAGCTTTCTTT. Protein: CASSPPRLGARAEAFF. Together with reference TRBV7-6 and TRBJ1-1, the CDR3 gives the full variable domain: GAGVSQSPRYKVTKRGQDVALRCDPISGHVSLYWYRQALGQGPEFLTYFNYEAQQDKSGLPNDRFSAERPEGSISTLTIQRTEQRDSAMYRCASSPPRLGARAEAFFGQGTRLTVV.

The J gene is TRBJ2-5, the V gene TRBV7-2; tentative D call: TRBD2 (6 bases). Germline loops: CDR1 SGHTA, CDR2 FQGNSA. Trimming took off 1 base at V and 1 base at J, with 7 bases between the two ends. The CDR3 sequence is 14 residues long. The CDR3 DNA reads as TGTGCCAGCAGCTTAGTCGGGGGCCAAGAGACCCAGTACTTC. Its translation is CASSLVGGQETQYF.

This chain uses TRBV19 with TRBJ1-5, with TRBD1 identical over 8 bases. Looked up from germline, CDR1 is LNHDA and CDR2 is SQIVND (reference sequence). The CDR3 runs to 13 residues. V was pared by 5 bases and J by 7 bases, with 4 bases of the junction left unmatched. For the CDR3, the DNA is TGTGCCAGTAGTGGACAGGGAGACCAGCCCCAGCATTTT. Translated, it gives CASSGQGDQPQHF.

V gene TRBV11-1 combines with J gene TRBJ2-5, with D maybe TRBD2 (6 bases). Trimming cost V 0 bases and J 4 bases, with 6 bases left between them. There are 13 residues in the CDR3. CDR1 and CDR2 (germline): SGHAT, FQDESV (reference sequence). This CDR3 reads CASSLAGGETQYF. The CDR3, as DNA: TGTGCCAGCAGCTTAGCGGGGGGAGAGACCCAGTACTTC. Drawing the rest from reference TRBV11-1 and TRBJ2-5, the complete variable domain is EAEVAQSPRYKITEKSQAVAFWCDPISGHATLYWYRQILGQGPELLVQFQDESVVDDSQLPKDRFSAERLKGVDSTLKIQPAELGDSAMYLCASSLAGGETQYFGPGTRLLVL.

The chain uses TRBV28 and TRBJ2-7; no reliable D call. V lost 7 bases and J 5 bases, leaving 15 bases between the germline ends. Per germline, CDR1 MDHEN and CDR2 SYDVKM. This CDR3 has 13 amino acids. The CDR3 region has the DNA TGTGCCAGCATGCCGAGGTTATGGAACGAGCAGTACTTC. Its translation is CASMPRLWNEQYF.

The CDR3 loop reads CASSPAGVGEQFF. CDR3 nucleotides: TGTGCCAGCTCACCCGCGGGAGTCGGTGAGCAGTTCTTC. The J gene is TRBJ2-1, the V gene TRBV18; 7 nucleotides align to TRBD2. The trim removed 3 bases at V and 9 bases at J, leaving 5 bases unmatched. The CDR3 runs to 13 residues. Germline V CDR1 and CDR2: KGHSH, LQKENI.